These 5 T cell receptor beta chains came from one sample sequenced in a study of shared clonotypes between healthy human individuals. Profiled with immunoSEQ multiplex PCR; TCRdb holds only in-frame clones, not every one. The sample lists some 2,500,000 clones; over 85% were seen once. Sequenced material: naive CD4+ T cells from PBMCs. Subset meaning: CD45RA+ positively selected. The receptors originated from a man aged 18 to 29 in good health. Some clones in this sample may be carry-over from other donors' samples.

The chain carries TRBV9 and TRBJ2-7, with TRBD2 identical over 9 bases. In germline, CDR1 is SGDLS, CDR2 YYNGEE. The CDR3 has 15 amino acids. V gave up 0 bases and J gave up 2 bases; unmatched junction bases: 3. This chain's CDR3 is CASSVGLAGTYEQYF. CDR3 nucleotides: TGTGCCAGCAGCGTAGGGCTAGCGGGGACCTACGAGCAGTACTTC.

The chain employs TRBV5-1 and TRBJ1-3; D unresolved. The germline CDR1 and CDR2 sequences are SGHRS and YFSETQ. This CDR3 region has 14 residues. Trimming took 7 bases from V and 0 from J, leaving 11 bases between them. CDR3 sequence: CASRDNYSGNTIYF. For the CDR3, the DNA is TGCGCCAGCCGAGACAACTACTCTGGAAACACCATATATTTT.

A note on this clone: Distinct nucleotide sequences in the sample also encode this CDR3. The chain combines TRBV9 with TRBJ2-3; D is unresolved. In germline, CDR1 is SGDLS, CDR2 YYNGEE. The CDR3 loop spans 14 amino acids. With 0 bases removed from V and 2 bases from J, the gap between germline ends came to 7 bases. This CDR3 reads CASSVDQNTDTQYF. The CDR3 DNA sequence: TGTGCCAGCAGCGTAGATCAGAACACAGATACGCAGTATTTT.

This clone was seen just once. Additional DNA sequences in this sample encode the identical CDR3. The gene calls are TRBV28 and TRBJ1-2; 10 bases align to TRBD1. Germline loops: CDR1 MDHEN, CDR2 SYDVKM. The CDR3 totals 13 residues. Trimming took 6 bases from V and 5 from J; bases not matched to a gene: 3. The CDR3 spells CASSSGQGYGYTF. The CDR3, as DNA: TGTGCCAGCAGCTCGGGACAGGGGTATGGCTACACCTTC.

This clone was seen a single time. The rearrangement joins TRBV5-6 to TRBJ2-3, with D perhaps given as TRBD1 or TRBD2 (5 bases each). The germline V and J ends were trimmed by 0 bases and 5 bases, with 7 bases remaining between them. Germline V gene sequence: CDR1 SGHDT, CDR2 YYEEEE. This CDR3 spans 13 amino acids. CDR3 residues: CASSLGGVDTQYF. The CDR3 DNA follows: TGTGCCAGCAGCTTGGGAGGGGTAGATACGCAGTATTTT.